These T cell receptor beta chains were read from a single sample in a study of CD8+ T cells in alopecia areata. Sequencing used immunoSEQ multiplex PCR; TCRdb keeps in-frame clones, though not all of them. This sample has about 140,000 clones; about 86% occur once, and the top ten carry 13%. The starting material was CD8+ T cells sorted from blood, obtained at week 4, from a patient treated with tofacitinib. The receptors originated from a human donor with alopecia areata. Both conserved end residues are part of each CDR3. Fields, in order: V gene, D gene, clone size, J gene, CDR3 protein, CDR3 DNA. The D gene is left open where the match is weak. Clone size appears in some rows only: once, few, many, or a class for an expanded clone.

V gene: TRBV2
D gene: NA
clone size: NA
J gene: TRBJ2-1
CDR3 protein: CASGQPSYNEQFF
CDR3 DNA: TGTGCCAGCGGACAGCCATCCTACAATGAGCAGTTCTTC

V gene: TRBV5-4
D gene: NA
clone size: NA
J gene: TRBJ2-2
CDR3 protein: CASSPSGRELFF
CDR3 DNA: TGTGCCAGCAGCCCGTCGGGGCGGGAGCTGTTTTTT

V gene: TRBV11-3
D gene: NA
clone size: NA
J gene: TRBJ2-2
CDR3 protein: CASSRDLTPGELFF
CDR3 DNA: TGTGCCAGCAGCCGGGACCTAACACCCGGGGAGCTGTTTTTT

V gene: TRBV30
D gene: TRBD2
clone size: NA
J gene: TRBJ2-7
CDR3 protein: CAWSLGGKWAGQYF
CDR3 DNA: TGTGCCTGGAGCCTCGGGGGGAAATGGGCTGGGCAGTACTTC

V gene: TRBV25-1
D gene: NA
clone size: NA
J gene: TRBJ1-2
CDR3 protein: CASSENEGYYGYTF
CDR3 DNA: TGTGCCAGCAGTGAAAACGAGGGATACTATGGCTACACCTTC

V gene: TRBV29-1
D gene: NA
clone size: NA
J gene: TRBJ2-2
CDR3 protein: CSVLRVNTGELFF
CDR3 DNA: TGCAGCGTCCTCCGGGTTAACACCGGGGAGCTGTTTTTT

V gene: TRBV19
D gene: NA
clone size: NA
J gene: TRBJ1-1
CDR3 protein: CASSPGHRGPMNTEAFF
CDR3 DNA: TGTGCCAGTAGTCCCGGGCACCGGGGACCGATGAACACTGAAGCTTTCTTT

V gene: TRBV30
D gene: NA
clone size: NA
J gene: TRBJ1-1
CDR3 protein: CAWSWAVSNTEAFF
CDR3 DNA: TGTGCCTGGAGTTGGGCGGTTTCGAACACTGAAGCTTTCTTT

V gene: TRBV30
D gene: NA
clone size: NA
J gene: TRBJ2-7
CDR3 protein: CAWNKGGFSYEQYF
CDR3 DNA: TGTGCCTGGAACAAGGGGGGTTTCTCCTACGAGCAGTACTTC

V gene: TRBV5-6
D gene: TRBD1
clone size: once
J gene: TRBJ1-5
CDR3 protein: CASSKQGHSNQPQHF
CDR3 DNA: TGTGCCAGCAGCAAACAGGGGCACTCCAATCAGCCCCAGCATTTT